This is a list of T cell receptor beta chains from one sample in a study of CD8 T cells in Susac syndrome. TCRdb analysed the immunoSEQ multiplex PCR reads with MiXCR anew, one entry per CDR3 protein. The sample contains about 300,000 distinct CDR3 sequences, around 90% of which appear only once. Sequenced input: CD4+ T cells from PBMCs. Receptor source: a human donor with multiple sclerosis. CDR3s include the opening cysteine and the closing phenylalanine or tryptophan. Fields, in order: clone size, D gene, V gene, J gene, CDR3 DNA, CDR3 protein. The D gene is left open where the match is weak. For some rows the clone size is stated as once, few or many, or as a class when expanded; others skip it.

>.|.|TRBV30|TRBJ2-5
TGTGCCTGGAGTGCCACTGGGGGGGCCCAAGAGACCCAGTACTTC
CAWSATGGAQETQYF
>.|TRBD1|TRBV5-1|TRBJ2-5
TGCGCCAGCAGCCCCGGACAGGGGGCAATGGAAGAGACCCAGTACTTC
CASSPGQGAMEETQYF
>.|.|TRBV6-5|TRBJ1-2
TGTGCCAGCAGTTACGGGCGGGAGGCCAGCTATGGCTACACCTTC
CASSYGREASYGYTF
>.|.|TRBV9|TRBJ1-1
TGTGCCAGCAGCCCAGCGGGGGGGGGAGGCACTGAAGCTTTCTTT
CASSPAGGGGTEAFF
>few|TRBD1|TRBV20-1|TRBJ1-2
TGCAGTGCTAGGTCTCCCGGGACAGGGAGTTATGGCTACACCTTC
CSARSPGTGSYGYTF
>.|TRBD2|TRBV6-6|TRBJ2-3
TGTGCCAGCAGTTCTCCAGCGGGACTCACAGATACGCAGTATTTT
CASSSPAGLTDTQYF
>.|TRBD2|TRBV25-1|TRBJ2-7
TGTGCCAGCAGTGTTAGCGGGACCTACGAGCAGTACTTC
CASSVSGTYEQYF
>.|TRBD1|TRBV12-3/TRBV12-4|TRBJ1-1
TGTGCCAGCAGCTACAGGGGGAAGAACACTGAAGCTTTCTTT
CASSYRGKNTEAFF
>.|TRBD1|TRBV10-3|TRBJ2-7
TGTGCCATCAGTGATCCGGGACAGGGGAACTCCTACGAGCAGTACTTC
CAISDPGQGNSYEQYF
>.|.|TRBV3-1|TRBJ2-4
TGTGCCAGCAGCCCCCCGGAGCGCGAAAAAAACATTCAGTACTTC
CASSPPEREKNIQYF
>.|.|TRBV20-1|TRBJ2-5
TGCAGTGCTTCGGACGTGGGTAAAGAGACCCAGTACTTC
CSASDVGKETQYF
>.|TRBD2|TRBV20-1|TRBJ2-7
TGCAGTGCTAGAGCGGGGCTGGGTAGCGGGGCCTCCTACGAGCAGTACTTC
CSARAGLGSGASYEQYF
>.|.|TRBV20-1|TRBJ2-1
TGCAGTGCTACCCCGACTAACAATGAGCAGTTCTTC
CSATPTNNEQFF
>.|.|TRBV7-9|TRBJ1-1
TGTGCCAGCTTAAGGGTTAGCACTGAAGCTTTCTTT
CASLRVSTEAFF
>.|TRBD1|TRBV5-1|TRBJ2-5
TGCGCCAGCAACGCGGGACAGGCAGAAGAGACCCAGTACTTC
CASNAGQAEETQYF
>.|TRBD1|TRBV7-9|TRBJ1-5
TGTGCCAGCAGCTTCCAGGGGGGGGGTCAGCCCCAGCATTTT
CASSFQGGGQPQHF
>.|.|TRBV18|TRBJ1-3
TGTGCCAGCTCACCACCCAGCCGCTCTGGAAACACCATATATTTT
CASSPPSRSGNTIYF
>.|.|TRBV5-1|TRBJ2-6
TGTGCCAGCAGTTTAGGTGGCTCTGGGGCCAACGTCCTGACTTTC
CASSLGGSGANVLTF
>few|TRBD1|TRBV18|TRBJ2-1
TGTGCCAGCTCACCCCGGGACAGGCGTTACAATGAGCAGTTCTTC
CASSPRDRRYNEQFF
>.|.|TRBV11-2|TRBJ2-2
TGTGCCAGCAGCTTATTAAGTGTCCGAAACCACCCGGGGACCGGGGAGCTGTTTTTT
CASSLLSVRNHPGTGELFF
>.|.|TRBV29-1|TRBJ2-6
TGCAGCGTGGAAGGGACCGGGGCCAACGTCCTGACTTTC
CSVEGTGANVLTF
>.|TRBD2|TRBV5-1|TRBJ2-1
TGCGCCAGCAGCCCCAGGGGGACTAGCGGGAGATTTTCCTACAATGAGCAGTTCTTC
CASSPRGTSGRFSYNEQFF
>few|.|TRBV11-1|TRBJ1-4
TGTGCCAGCAGCTCCCGGGTAAATGAAAAACTGTTTTTT
CASSSRVNEKLFF
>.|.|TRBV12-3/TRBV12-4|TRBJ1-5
TGTGCCAGCAGTCCACCGGGGGCGTATAGCAATCAGCCCCAGCATTTT
CASSPPGAYSNQPQHF
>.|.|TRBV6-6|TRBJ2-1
TGTGCCAGCAGTTACCGGCCCGGTACTAATGGGCAGTTCTTC
CASSYRPGTNGQFF
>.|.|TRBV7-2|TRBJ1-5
TGTGCCAGCAGCTTAGTTTCGGGGCGAAGCAATCAGCCCCAGCATTTT
CASSLVSGRSNQPQHF
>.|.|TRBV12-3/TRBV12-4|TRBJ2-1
TGTACCAGCAGTTTCTTCCAGGATCGCAATGAGCAGTTCTTC
CTSSFFQDRNEQFF
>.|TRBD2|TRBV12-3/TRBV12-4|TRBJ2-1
TGTGCCAGCAGTTACGGGAGGGCTAGCGGGCAGTTCTTC
CASSYGRASGQFF
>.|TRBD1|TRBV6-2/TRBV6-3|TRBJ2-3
TGTGCCAGCAGCCCCGGCCGAACAGGGGTCGGAGATACGCAGTATTTT
CASSPGRTGVGDTQYF
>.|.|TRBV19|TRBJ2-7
TGTGCCAGTAGTATGGGGCGGGGCACCCCTTACGAGCAGTACTTC
CASSMGRGTPYEQYF
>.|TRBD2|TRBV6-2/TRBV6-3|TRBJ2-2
TGTGCCAGCAGTTACCGGACTAGCAGGACCGGGGAGCTGTTTTTT
CASSYRTSRTGELFF
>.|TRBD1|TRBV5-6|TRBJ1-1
TGTGCCAGCAGCTTTAATACAGGGGGAAGGACTGAAGCTTTCTTT
CASSFNTGGRTEAFF
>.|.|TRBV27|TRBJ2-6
TGTGCCAGCAGCCACCCATCTGGGGCCAACGTCCTGACTTTC
CASSHPSGANVLTF
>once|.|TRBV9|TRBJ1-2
TGTGCCAGCAGCGTAGGACGCGTGGGCTACACCTTC
CASSVGRVGYTF
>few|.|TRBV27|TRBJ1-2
TGTGCCAGCAGTTTATCAGGGGGGAACTATGGCTACACCTTC
CASSLSGGNYGYTF
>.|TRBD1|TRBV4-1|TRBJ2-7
TGCGCCAGCAGCCAACTTGTGACAGGGAGCTCCTACGAGCAGTACTTC
CASSQLVTGSSYEQYF
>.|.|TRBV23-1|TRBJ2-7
TGCGCCAGCAGTCAATCAACTCCACGGGACGGAGCCGACGAGCAGTACTTC
CASSQSTPRDGADEQYF
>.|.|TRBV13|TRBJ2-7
TGTGCCAGCCAATTGTCGGACCTCTCCTACGAGCAGTACTTC
CASQLSDLSYEQYF
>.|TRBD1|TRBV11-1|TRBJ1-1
TGTGCCAGCAGCCCCGGTTCGTGGGGACAGCTGAACACTGAAGCTTTCTTT
CASSPGSWGQLNTEAFF
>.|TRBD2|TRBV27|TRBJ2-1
TGTGCCAGCAGTTCCATCCGAGCGGGGGGGCTCTCGGGTGAGCAGTTCTTC
CASSSIRAGGLSGEQFF
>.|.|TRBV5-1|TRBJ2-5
TGCGCCAGCAGCTTAACGAGGCAAGAGACCCAGTACTTC
CASSLTRQETQYF
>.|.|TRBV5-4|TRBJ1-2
TGTGCCAGCAGCCCAAAATTATGGGAGTTCTACACCTTC
CASSPKLWEFYTF
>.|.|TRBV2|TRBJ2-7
TGTGCCAGCAGTGATGGGGGGAGCTTCGAGCAGTACTTC
CASSDGGSFEQYF
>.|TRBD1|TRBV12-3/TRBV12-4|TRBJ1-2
TGTGCCAGCAACCCGGACAGGGCCTATGGCTACACCTTC
CASNPDRAYGYTF
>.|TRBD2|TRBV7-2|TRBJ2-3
TGTGCCAGCAGCTTAGGGGGACGGGGGGGGACAGATACGCAGTATTTT
CASSLGGRGGTDTQYF